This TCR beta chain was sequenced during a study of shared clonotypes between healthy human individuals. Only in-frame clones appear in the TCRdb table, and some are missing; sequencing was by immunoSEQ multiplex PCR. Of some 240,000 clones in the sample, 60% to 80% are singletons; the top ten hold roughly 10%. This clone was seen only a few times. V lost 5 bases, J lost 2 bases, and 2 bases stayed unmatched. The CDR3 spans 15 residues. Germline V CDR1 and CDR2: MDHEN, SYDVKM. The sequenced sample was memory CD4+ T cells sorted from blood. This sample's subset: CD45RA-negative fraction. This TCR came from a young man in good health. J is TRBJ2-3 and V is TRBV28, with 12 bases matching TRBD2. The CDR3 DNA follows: TGTGCCAGCAGTCCTAGCGGGAGGGCCACAGATACGCAGTATTTT. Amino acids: CASSPSGRATDTQYF.